These 30 T cell receptor beta chains originate from one sample sequenced in a study of T-cell reconstitution after alpha-beta-depleted transplantation in children. The library targeted TCRbeta and was prepared with unique molecular identifiers. Each CDR3 protein gets one entry after TCRdb re-called the PCR reads with MiXCR. The sample shows about 690,000 distinct CDR3 sequences, approximately 15% of them seen only once. The sequences come from PBMCs from the stem cell graft donor, collected from the stem cell graft. The receptors come from a human donor who donated a stem cell graft to a child with acute myeloid leukemia.

The chain's CDR3 is CASSPAGGLTDTQYF. The CDR3 DNA reads as TGTGCCAGCAGTCCTGCGGGGGGCCTCACAGATACGCAGTATTTT. This chain links TRBV12-3 or TRBV12-4 with TRBJ2-3, with TRBD2 matching over 8 bases. This CDR3 region has 15 residues. Trimming cost V 5 bases and J 2 bases; bases outside gene matches: 6.

The chain combines TRBV6-5 with TRBJ2-5, with 8 nucleotides matching TRBD1. With V trimmed by 4 bases and J by 5 bases, 9 bases remained unmatched. The CDR3 consists of 15 residues. CDR1 MNHEY and CDR2 SVGAGI come from the germline V gene. The CDR3 DNA reads TGTGCCAGCAGTTTCCGACAGGGGTGGAGGGAGACCCAGTACTTC. It codes for CASSFRQGWRETQYF.

This clonotype was seen repeatedly, ten times or more. The chain joins TRBV7-3 to TRBJ2-3; 9 bases fit TRBD2. Germline CDR1 SGHTA, CDR2 FQGTGA. The ends lost 1 base at V and 4 bases at J; junction bases unmatched: 6. This CDR3 contains 16 residues. CDR3 in amino acids: CASSLIGGGVADTQYF. CDR3 in DNA: TGTGCCAGCAGCTTAATCGGCGGGGGGGTCGCAGATACGCAGTATTTT.

This clonotype was found a few times. The chain is built from TRBV5-5 and TRBJ2-7, with unresolved D. Trimming took off 4 bases at V and 4 bases at J, with 18 bases between the two ends. The length of the CDR3 is 15 residues. From germline, CDR1 is SGHKS and CDR2 YYEKEE (reference sequence). The CDR3 spells CASSPLVAPSYEQYF. CDR3 nucleotides: TGTGCCAGCAGCCCCCTCGTGGCCCCCTCTTACGAGCAGTACTTC.

V and J are TRBV11-1 and TRBJ2-1; 7 bases fit TRBD1. Trimming cost V 0 bases and J 0 bases; bases outside gene matches: 8. The CDR3 spans 18 residues. Germline V lookup: CDR1 SGHAT, CDR2 FQDESV (reference sequence). The chain's CDR3 is CASSLARVRDSSYNEQFF. As DNA, the CDR3 is TGTGCCAGCAGCTTAGCAAGGGTCCGGGACAGCTCCTACAATGAGCAGTTCTTC.

V is TRBV7-2 and J is TRBJ2-5, with TRBD1 as a possible D gene (6 bases). V was shortened by 8 bases and J by 2 bases, with 18 bases between the two germline ends. The germline V gene encodes CDR1 SGHTA and CDR2 FQGNSA. CDR3 size: 15 residues. The CDR3 DNA follows: TGTGCCAGCTGGACAGTCTGGGATAGGCAAGAGACCCAGTACTTC. Translation gives CASWTVWDRQETQYF.

Concerning this clonotype itself: This sequence may be a read error, since a much larger clone differs from it by one base. J is TRBJ2-3 and V is TRBV9; weak D call: TRBD1 (5 bases). V lost 4 bases and J lost 1, with 13 bases in between. Germline lookup yields CDR1 SGDLS and CDR2 YYNGEE. This CDR3 is built from 15 residues. Here the CDR3 DNA reads TGTGCCAGCAGCCCTTCGACAGTGTGCACAGATACGCAGTATTTT. It is translated as CASSPSTVCTDTQYF.

This clonotype was seen at least ten times. V and J are TRBV20-1 and TRBJ2-1; TRBD2 agrees at 8 bases. Germline assignment: CDR1 DFQATT and CDR2 SNEGSKA (reference sequence). This CDR3 comprises 14 residues. After removal of 2 bases from V and 6 bases from J, the junction contained 6 bases not matched to a gene. The CDR3 nucleotides read TGCAGTGCTAGATGGGCGGGGGGCCCCAATGAGCAGTTCTTC. It specifies CSARWAGGPNEQFF.

The chain is built from TRBV5-8 and TRBJ2-7, with D hard to call. This CDR3 region has 14 residues. V lost 0 bases and J lost 0, with 7 bases in between. Germline assignment: CDR1 SGHTS and CDR2 YDEGEE. In DNA form, the CDR3 reads TGTGCCAGCAGCTTGGGGCAGCACTCCTACGAGCAGTACGTC. Protein product: CASSLGQHSYEQYV.

This clonotype was seen many times. The chain recombines TRBV10-3 with TRBJ2-3; 9 bases align to TRBD2. This CDR3 has 16 residues. CDR1 and CDR2 (germline): ENHRY, SYGVKD. Trimming removed 5 bases from V and 1 base from J; junction bases left unmatched: 7. This CDR3 is CAISPLRGGRTDTQYF. In DNA form, the CDR3 reads TGTGCCATCAGTCCTTTGCGGGGGGGCCGCACAGATACGCAGTATTTT.

This clonotype was seen at least ten times. The rearrangement uses TRBV20-1 and TRBJ2-1, with D uncertain. CDR3 length equals 12 residues. The V end lost 5 bases, the J end lost 2 bases, and 7 bases lay between the germline ends. Germline loops: CDR1 DFQATT, CDR2 SNEGSKA (reference sequence). The CDR3 DNA is TGCAGTGCTGTCGTGACCTACAATGAGCAGTTCTTC. As protein: CSAVVTYNEQFF.

This clonotype turned up a few times. This chain links TRBV6-5 with TRBJ2-3; no clear D. Germline values: CDR1 MNHEY, CDR2 SVGAGI. The germline V and J ends were trimmed by 2 bases and 0 bases, with 9 bases remaining between them. CDR3 length: 15 amino acids. Here the CDR3 reads CASSYEAASTDTQYF. As DNA, the CDR3 is TGTGCCAGCAGTTACGAAGCAGCCAGCACAGATACGCAGTATTTT.

This clonotype was counted many times. This chain connects TRBV6-5 to TRBJ2-1; no reliable D call. CDR1 and CDR2 (germline): MNHEY, SVGAGI. V was cut by 0 bases and J by 1 base, with 13 bases left in between. This CDR3 has 17 amino acids. CDR3 DNA: TGTGCCAGCAGTTACTCGAATTTGGGCCAGTCCTACAATGAGCAGTTCTTC. It codes for CASSYSNLGQSYNEQFF.

J is TRBJ1-2 and V is TRBV5-1; D gene uncertain. There are 12 residues in the CDR3. V was cut by 3 bases and J by 8 bases, with 11 bases left in between. The germline gives CDR1 SGHRS, CDR2 YFSETQ. The CDR3 is CASSSPPGGYTF. CDR3 nucleotides: TGCGCCAGCAGCTCCCCACCGGGAGGCTACACCTTC.

This clonotype was picked up many times. The chain couples TRBV29-1 to TRBJ2-1; D is unclear. Trimming removed 1 base from V and 3 bases from J, with 13 bases in between. This CDR3 has 15 amino acids. Germline values: CDR1 SQVTM, CDR2 ANQGSEA. In DNA form, the CDR3 reads TGCAGCGTTGAAGGAATTTCCCGCGACTACAATGAGCAGTTCTTC. This sequence encodes CSVEGISRDYNEQFF.

The chain couples TRBV7-3 to TRBJ2-3; 11 bases fit TRBD1. CDR3 length: 17 residues. CDR1 and CDR2 from the germline V gene are SGHTA and FQGTGA. The V segment lost 2 bases and the J segment 4 bases; nucleotides outside the gene matches: 8. The CDR3 region has the DNA TGTGCCAGCAGCTTAGGAGGACAGGGGGCGATGTCAGATACGCAGTATTTT. As protein: CASSLGGQGAMSDTQYF.

This clonotype has ten or more counts. The chain joins TRBV7-9 to TRBJ2-7, with a tentative D call TRBD1 (5 bases). Germline CDR1 and CDR2: SEHNR and FQNEAQ (reference sequence). The V end lost 6 bases, the J end lost 4 bases, and 19 bases lay between the germline ends. The CDR3 length is 15 residues. CDR3 residues: CASSSPLQGAYEQYF. The CDR3, as DNA: TGTGCCAGCAGTTCACCCCTTCAGGGTGCTTACGAGCAGTACTTC.

At least ten counts were recorded for this clonotype. The V and J genes are TRBV7-3 and TRBJ1-6, with no clear D. In germline, CDR1 is SGHTA, CDR2 FQGTGA. Between the trimmed V and J ends, which lost 0 bases and 10 bases, there was a span of 7 bases. This CDR3 spans 13 amino acids. This CDR3 is CASSLTEGSPLHF. CDR3 DNA: TGTGCCAGCAGCTTAACAGAGGGATCACCCCTCCACTTT.

On this clonotype: At one end, the junction sequence differs from germline, possibly due to a read error. The chain couples TRBV27 to TRBJ1-1; D remains ambiguous. The germline V gene has CDR1 MNHEY and CDR2 SMNVEV (reference sequence). The CDR3 is 13 residues long. CDR3 coding DNA: TGCACCAGCATCACGGAGCGAGACACTGAAGCTTTCTTT. This translates into CTSITERDTEAFF.

V is TRBV7-2 and J is TRBJ1-2; no firm D call. The CDR3 has 13 amino acids. From germline, CDR1 is SGHTA and CDR2 FQGNSA. Trimming took off 3 bases at V and 8 bases at J, with 13 bases between the two ends. The CDR3 DNA reads TGTGCCAGCAGCTTCAAGAATAAAGGAGGCTACACCTTC. It translates to CASSFKNKGGYTF.

The chain is built from TRBV12-3 or TRBV12-4 and TRBJ1-3; D is perhaps TRBD1 (5 bases). With 6 bases removed from V and 2 bases from J, the gap between germline ends came to 14 bases. This CDR3 is built from 15 residues. As DNA, the CDR3 is TGTGCCAGCAGCCGGGGACTGACTCCTGGAAACACCATATATTTT. Amino acid sequence: CASSRGLTPGNTIYF.

The chain links TRBV12-3 or TRBV12-4 to TRBJ1-5; no reliable D call. Trimming cost V 5 bases and J 7 bases, with 18 bases left between them. The CDR3 consists of 15 residues. CDR3 sequence reads: CASSPREGAPQPQHF. The CDR3 DNA reads as TGTGCCAGCAGTCCCCGGGAGGGAGCCCCACAGCCCCAGCATTTT.

This clonotype was seen repeatedly, ten times or more. The chain recombines TRBV29-1 with TRBJ2-7; D unresolved. The CDR3 extends over 14 amino acids. CDR1 and CDR2 (germline): SQVTM, ANQGSEA. With 1 base removed from V and 1 base from J, the gap between germline ends came to 11 bases. CDR3 DNA: TGCAGCGTTGAAGTATGGTCAGGTTCCTACGAGCAGTACTTC. It specifies CSVEVWSGSYEQYF.

The rearrangement joins TRBV20-1 to TRBJ2-1, with D perhaps assigned TRBD1 or TRBD2 (5 bases each). Germline CDR1 DFQATT, CDR2 SNEGSKA (reference sequence). V shed 6 bases and J shed 7 bases, with 22 bases lying between them. The CDR3 spans 15 residues. The CDR3 loop is CSAPRPGLAGNEQFF. The DNA of the CDR3 is TGCAGTGCCCCACGGCCGGGCCTAGCAGGGAATGAGCAGTTCTTC.

This clonotype was recorded many times. The chain is built from TRBV20-1 and TRBJ1-1; TRBD1 agrees at 9 bases. J was trimmed by 4 bases and V by 2 bases; bases with no gene match: 8. Germline-derived CDR1 and CDR2 are DFQATT and SNEGSKA (reference sequence). The CDR3 contains 15 residues. CDR3 bases: TGCAGTGCTAGATGGGCTACAGGGGGCTTCACTGAAGCTTTCTTT. Its translation is CSARWATGGFTEAFF.

This clonotype was detected only a few times. This chain links TRBV29-1 with TRBJ2-1; 9 bases are shared with TRBD1. The CDR3 has 12 residues. Per germline, CDR1 SQVTM and CDR2 ANQGSEA. J gave up 6 bases and V 6 bases, and 3 bases lay outside the gene matches. CDR3: CSVDRGSNEQFF. Written as DNA, the CDR3 is TGCAGCGTAGACAGGGGGAGCAATGAGCAGTTCTTC.

This clonotype was seen many times. The genes are TRBV20-1 and TRBJ2-1, with TRBD1 matching over 11 bases. The CDR3 runs to 15 residues. J gave up 3 bases and V 0 bases, and 1 base lay outside the gene matches. Germline V gene data show CDR1 as DFQATT and CDR2 as SNEGSKA (reference sequence). CDR3 sequence: CSARDGTGGYNEQFF. CDR3 sequence (DNA): TGCAGTGCTAGAGACGGGACAGGGGGCTACAATGAGCAGTTCTTC.

The V and J genes are TRBV7-9 and TRBJ1-1; 8 nucleotides line up with TRBD1. V shed 4 bases and J 5 bases; nucleotides not matched to a gene: 9. CDR1 SEHNR and CDR2 FQNEAQ come from the germline V gene (reference sequence). This CDR3 is built from 15 residues. CDR3 DNA: TGTGCCAGCAGCTCAGGGGGCGCGGGGAGGACTGAAGCTTTCTTT. This codes for CASSSGGAGRTEAFF.

The genes are TRBV20-1 and TRBJ1-2; a weak D match, TRBD1 (5 bases). CDR3 length: 13 amino acids. V was clipped by 1 base and J by 7 bases, with 13 bases between them. Germline assignment: CDR1 DFQATT and CDR2 SNEGSKA (reference sequence). The CDR3: CSARGNAGSGYTF. DNA for the CDR3: TGCAGTGCTAGAGGGAACGCAGGGAGTGGCTACACCTTC.

This chain uses TRBV7-9 with TRBJ1-4, with 11 bases matching TRBD1. Trimming cost V 5 bases and J 5 bases; bases outside gene matches: 7. This CDR3 has 16 amino acids. CDR1 SEHNR and CDR2 FQNEAQ come from the germline V gene (reference sequence). This CDR3 is CASSLGQGAVNEKLFF. The CDR3 nucleotides read TGTGCCAGCAGCCTTGGACAGGGGGCTGTAAATGAAAAACTGTTTTTT. Based on the CDR3 plus reference TRBV7-9 and TRBJ1-4, the full variable domain is DTGVSQNPRHKITKRGQNVTFRCDPISEHNRLYWYRQTLGQGPEFLTYFQNEAQLEKSRLLSDRFSAERPKGSFSTLEIQRTEQGDSAMYLCASSLGQGAVNEKLFFGSGTQLSVL.